Presented here are 13 T cell receptor beta chains from one specimen sequenced in a study of CD8 T cells in ankylosing spondylitis. TCRdb re-derived calls from the 5' RACE reads in MiXCR, one entry per CDR3 protein. This table has about 540,000 distinct CDR3 sequences, 12% appearing once. Their antigen targets remain unknown. Study-level points and caveats: A TCR beta motif of about eight highly homologous variants appeared characteristic of ankylosing spondylitis blood.

Sequencing used blood, either unsorted or a sorted T cell fraction (not recorded which). All receptors come from a male donor with ankylosing spondylitis.

This clonotype appeared a few times. The V call is TRBV24-1, the J call TRBJ2-1, with 8 bases fitting TRBD2. The trim removed 1 base at V and 10 bases at J, leaving 5 bases unmatched. This CDR3 spans 14 amino acids. CDR1 is KGHDR and CDR2 is SFDVKD in the germline V gene. CDR3 loop: CATSDLAGVGEQFF. CDR3 in DNA: TGTGCCACCAGTGATTTAGCGGGAGTAGGAGAGCAGTTCTTC.

This clonotype was seen a few times. This chain joins TRBV5-4 and TRBJ1-5, with D unresolved. CDR1 and CDR2 from the germline V gene are SGHNT and YYREEE (reference sequence). V was cut by 7 bases and J by 4 bases, with 12 bases left in between. This CDR3 region has 13 residues. The CDR3 spells CASGPGRNQPQHF. The DNA of the CDR3 is TGTGCCAGCGGACCGGGAAGAAATCAGCCCCAGCATTTT.

This clonotype was observed a handful of times. The V and J genes are TRBV2 and TRBJ2-7, with 11 bases that match TRBD2. V dropped 6 bases and J dropped 3; count of bases not matched to a gene: 7. This CDR3 comprises 15 residues. From germline, CDR1 is SNHLY and CDR2 FYNNEI. The CDR3 nucleotides are TGTGCCAGCAGGGGCGGGACTAGCGGACTCTACGAGCAGTACTTC. Translated, it gives CASRGGTSGLYEQYF.

This clonotype was recorded a few times. The chain uses TRBV27 and TRBJ2-4; 8 bases are shared with TRBD2. The trim removed 3 bases at V and 5 bases at J, leaving 9 bases unmatched. This CDR3 spans 16 amino acids. Looked up from germline, CDR1 is MNHEY and CDR2 is SMNVEV (reference sequence). CDR3 in amino acids: CASSFGSGEMQNIQYF. Written as DNA, the CDR3 is TGTGCCAGCAGTTTTGGTAGCGGGGAGATGCAAAACATTCAGTACTTC.

This clonotype has a handful of counts. V is TRBV9 and J is TRBJ2-1; TRBD2 matches at 7 bases. Trimming at V came to 7 bases and at J to 8 bases, leaving 9 bases not matched to a gene. Germline CDR1 and CDR2: SGDLS and YYNGEE. The CDR3 is 13 amino acids. CDR3 sequence (DNA): TGTGCCAGCGAGGCGGGAGATGAGGATGAGCAGTTCTTC. Translated, it gives CASEAGDEDEQFF.

CDR3 DNA sequence: TGTGCCAGCAGTTTTCAGCAGGGGTTAGGCTACACCTTC. It is translated as CASSFQQGLGYTF. The chain links TRBV12-3 or TRBV12-4 to TRBJ1-2; D may be TRBD1 (6 bases). Trimming cost V 3 bases and J 8 bases, with 13 bases left between them. CDR3 length equals 13 residues.

The V and J genes are TRBV19 and TRBJ2-2; D uncertain. The V and J ends lost 3 bases and 4 bases respectively, with 9 bases between them. Germline V gene lookup returns CDR1 LNHDA and CDR2 SQIVND (reference sequence). The CDR3 runs 14 residues. This chain's CDR3 is CASSIWAITGELFF. The CDR3, as DNA: TGTGCCAGTAGTATCTGGGCTATCACCGGGGAGCTGTTTTTT.

This clonotype has more than one count but fewer than ten. V gene TRBV20-1 combines with J gene TRBJ2-7; 7 nucleotides agree with TRBD2. Germline V gene sequence: CDR1 DFQATT, CDR2 SNEGSKA (reference sequence). This CDR3 has 15 residues. Losses at the gene ends were 2 bases for V and 4 bases for J; bases not matched to a gene: 11. The CDR3 DNA reads TGCAGTGCTAGACTCCCGACGGGGGGTAGGTACGAGCAGTACTTC. The encoded protein is CSARLPTGGRYEQYF.

The gene calls are TRBV9 and TRBJ2-6; no clear D. The CDR3 extends over 16 amino acids. From germline, CDR1 is SGDLS and CDR2 YYNGEE. Trimming pared 2 bases from V and 2 bases from J, leaving 11 bases between. CDR3 residues: CASSVSQRTGANVLTF. The CDR3, as DNA: TGTGCCAGCAGCGTCTCACAAAGAACTGGGGCCAACGTCCTGACTTTC.

The chain recombines TRBV20-1 with TRBJ2-7; 9 bases are shared with TRBD2. Per the germline V gene, CDR1 is DFQATT and CDR2 is SNEGSKA (reference sequence). With V trimmed by 0 bases and J by 3 bases, 3 bases remained unmatched. The CDR3 totals 14 residues. The CDR3 nucleotides are TGCAGTGCTAGAGACGGGACTAGCATCTACGAGCAGTACTTC. Amino acids: CSARDGTSIYEQYF.

The rearrangement uses TRBV4-2 and TRBJ2-1; D possibly corresponds to TRBD1 (5 bases). CDR1 and CDR2 (germline): LGHNA, YNFKEQ. This CDR3 comprises 16 residues. Trimming stripped 0 bases from V and 1 base from J, with 10 bases between. The CDR3 DNA sequence: TGTGCCAGCAGCCAAGATCAGGGCAGTTCCTACAATGAGCAGTTCTTC. Protein: CASSQDQGSSYNEQFF.

This clonotype was counted many times. V and J are TRBV10-3 and TRBJ1-2; 9 nucleotides line up with TRBD1. The CDR3 is 15 amino acids. The V gene's germline CDR1 is ENHRY and CDR2 SYGVKD. Trimming cost V 6 bases and J 8 bases; bases outside gene matches: 13. In nucleotides, the CDR3 is TGTGCCATCAGGGCACAACACGGGACAGGGATCGGCTACACCTTC. The encoded protein is CAIRAQHGTGIGYTF.

In its sample, this clonotype was seen many times. The J gene is TRBJ2-5, the V gene TRBV11-1; D uncertain. Germline V gives CDR1 SGHAT, CDR2 FQDESV (reference sequence). Trimming took 1 base from V and 5 from J, leaving 23 bases between them. The length of the CDR3 is 18 residues. As DNA, the CDR3 is TGTGCCAGCAGCTTAGTATATGGCCATACACGAAGTGGGGAGACCCAGTACTTC. It specifies CASSLVYGHTRSGETQYF. Drawing the rest from reference TRBV11-1 and TRBJ2-5, the complete variable domain is EAEVAQSPRYKITEKSQAVAFWCDPISGHATLYWYRQILGQGPELLVQFQDESVVDDSQLPKDRFSAERLKGVDSTLKIQPAELGDSAMYLCASSLVYGHTRSGETQYFGPGTRLLVL.